One and the same sample provided the 23 T cell receptor beta chains below, sequenced in a study of shared clonotypes between healthy human individuals. Clones were read by immunoSEQ multiplex PCR, and TCRdb kept only the in-frame ones, dropping some. The profile shows more than 2 million clones, 90% to 95% of them singletons. It was CD45RO-negative cells, positively selected for CCR7, that made up naive CD8 cells, with terminally differentiated effector memory CD45RA+ cells excluded. The sequencing sample was made of naive CD8+ T cells from PBMCs. These receptors all come from a man between 18 and 35 years old in good health. Some clones in this sample may be carry-over from other donors' samples.

The chain joins TRBV7-9 to TRBJ1-2; D gene unclear. The V gene's germline CDR1 is SEHNR and CDR2 FQNEAQ (reference sequence). The CDR3 totals 13 residues. CDR3 in amino acids: CAVDIGEMIGYTF. CDR3 nucleotide sequence: TGTGCAGTCGACATCGGAGAGATGATTGGCTACACCTTC.

A remark on this clone: This sample includes further DNA sequences coding for the same CDR3. The rearrangement joins TRBV11-2 to TRBJ1-3; D is uncertain. The CDR3 spans 12 residues. V was shortened by 1 base and J by 7 bases, with 5 bases between the two germline ends. In germline, CDR1 is SGHAT, CDR2 FQNNGV. Here the CDR3 reads CASSLGLNTIYF. The CDR3 DNA reads TGTGCCAGCAGCTTAGGGCTGAACACCATATATTTT.

V and J are TRBV4-2 and TRBJ2-7; no clear D gene. The CDR3 runs to 14 residues. The germline V gene encodes CDR1 LGHNA and CDR2 YNFKEQ. Trimming removed 1 base at V and 5 bases at J, with 12 bases between. The CDR3 sequence: CASSQGAFANEQYF. CDR3 bases: TGTGCCAGCAGCCAAGGAGCGTTCGCAAACGAGCAGTACTTC.

The chain carries TRBV7-9 and TRBJ1-5; D perhaps matches TRBD1 (5 bases). Per germline, CDR1 SEHNR and CDR2 FQNEAQ (reference sequence). This CDR3 has 14 residues. V was trimmed by 4 bases and J by 7 bases, leaving 14 bases between them. CDR3 sequence: CASSWGDAGQPQHF. In nucleotides, the CDR3 is TGTGCCAGCAGCTGGGGGGACGCTGGCCAGCCCCAGCATTTT. The full variable domain, completed using reference TRBV7-9 and TRBJ1-5, is DTGVSQNPRHKITKRGQNVTFRCDPISEHNRLYWYRQTLGQGPEFLTYFQNEAQLEKSRLLSDRFSAERPKGSFSTLEIQRTEQGDSAMYLCASSWGDAGQPQHFGDGTRLSIL.

The chain employs TRBV6-1 and TRBJ2-5, with 8 bases lining up with TRBD1. The CDR3 is made up of 14 amino acids. CDR1 is MNHNS and CDR2 is SASEGT in the germline V gene. The V segment lost 5 bases and the J segment 5 bases; nucleotides outside the gene matches: 7. CDR3 sequence reads: CASSLDRAGETQYF. Written as DNA, the CDR3 is TGTGCCAGCAGTTTGGACAGGGCTGGCGAGACCCAGTACTTC.

The genes are TRBV28 and TRBJ2-2; TRBD2 agrees at 7 bases. Trimming at V came to 6 bases and at J to 4 bases, leaving 14 bases not matched to a gene. Germline CDR1 is MDHEN and CDR2 is SYDVKM. The CDR3 length is 17 residues. The CDR3 nucleotides read TGTGCCAGCAGAAACCCGGGACTAACTTGGCGCACCGGGGAGCTGTTTTTT. Protein product: CASRNPGLTWRTGELFF.

This clone appeared once. The chain employs TRBV5-1 and TRBJ2-7; no definite D call. This CDR3 is 13 amino acids long. Between the trimmed V and J ends, which lost 6 bases and 3 bases, there was a span of 13 bases. Germline CDR1 reads SGHRS; CDR2 reads YFSETQ. In DNA form, the CDR3 reads TGCGCCAGCACTGGACCAGGCCTCTACGAGCAGTACTTC. Protein product: CASTGPGLYEQYF.

The chain is built from TRBV7-3 and TRBJ2-2; D uncertain. This CDR3 has 16 residues. The germline V gene encodes CDR1 SGHTA and CDR2 FQGTGA. V shed 5 bases and J shed 0 bases, with 13 bases lying between them. The CDR3 is CASSLYSETNTGELFF. CDR3 bases: TGTGCCAGCAGCCTCTACAGTGAAACGAACACCGGGGAGCTGTTTTTT.

About this clone itself: Other DNA sequences in the same sample also yield this CDR3. J is TRBJ1-4 and V is TRBV5-4; D gene uncertain. This CDR3 is 15 amino acids long. Deletions cut 1 base from V and 0 bases from J, with 7 bases between. Germline V gives CDR1 SGHNT, CDR2 YYREEE (reference sequence). The CDR3 loop is CASSLTGATNEKLFF. Here the CDR3 DNA reads TGTGCCAGCAGCTTGACTGGAGCAACTAATGAAAAACTGTTTTTT.

Concerning this clone: The same CDR3 is also encoded by other DNA sequences in this sample. The chain uses TRBV4-3 and TRBJ2-7; 7 positions match TRBD1. Germline lookup yields CDR1 LGHNA and CDR2 YSLEER. V was clipped by 1 base and J by 2 bases; unmatched bases: 5. This CDR3 comprises 15 residues. CDR3 coding DNA: TGCGCCAGCAGCCAAGCCGGGACAGCGACCTACGAGCAGTACTTC. Encoded protein: CASSQAGTATYEQYF.

The rearrangement joins TRBV19 to TRBJ2-5; D unresolved. The CDR3 runs to 14 residues. V dropped 2 bases and J dropped 2 bases, with 9 bases sitting between them. Germline assignment: CDR1 LNHDA and CDR2 SQIVND (reference sequence). DNA for the CDR3: TGTGCCAGTAGTATAAGGTCCAAACAAGAGACCCAGTACTTC. Translated, it gives CASSIRSKQETQYF.

The genes are TRBV6-5 and TRBJ2-5, with D tentatively TRBD2 (5 bases). CDR3 length: 13 residues. Germline V gives CDR1 MNHEY, CDR2 SVGAGI. V lost 6 bases to trimming and J lost 0 bases, with 8 bases between them. The CDR3 protein is CASRPGYQETQYF. CDR3 sequence (DNA): TGTGCCAGCAGGCCGGGGTACCAAGAGACCCAGTACTTC.

The chain couples TRBV19 to TRBJ2-1; D not certain. Trimming stripped 2 bases from V and 8 bases from J, with 16 bases between. Germline values: CDR1 LNHDA, CDR2 SQIVND (reference sequence). This CDR3 has 15 residues. The CDR3 region has the DNA TGTGCCAGTAGTATACGGTCCGGGTTTAAGGATGAGCAGTTCTTC. It encodes CASSIRSGFKDEQFF.

This clone was seen once. The J gene is TRBJ2-1, the V gene TRBV27, with D unclear. Trimming stripped 1 base from V and 9 bases from J, with 10 bases between. Germline lookup yields CDR1 MNHEY and CDR2 SMNVEV (reference sequence). There are 13 residues in the CDR3. The CDR3 region has the DNA TGTGCCAGCAGTTTATTGGGTCCGGTTGAGCAGTTCTTC. Translated: CASSLLGPVEQFF.

The rearrangement links TRBV7-9 to TRBJ1-1; D remains unclear. Germline V gene lookup returns CDR1 SEHNR and CDR2 FQNEAQ (reference sequence). This CDR3 region has 17 residues. V gave up 1 base and J gave up 6 bases, with 21 bases separating them. The CDR3 loop is CASSLVTGVRIGSEAFF. DNA of the CDR3: TGTGCCAGCAGCTTAGTTACCGGGGTGAGAATAGGCTCTGAAGCTTTCTTT.

This chain connects TRBV13 to TRBJ2-5; 7 bases align to TRBD2. The J segment lost 1 base and the V segment lost 1 base, leaving 6 bases of the junction unmatched. Germline CDR1 is PRHDT and CDR2 is FYEKMQ (reference sequence). CDR3 length equals 16 residues. The CDR3 DNA is TGTGCCAGCAGCTTAGTCCCAGCGGGGTCCCAAGAGACCCAGTACTTC. This translates into CASSLVPAGSQETQYF.

This chain joins TRBV28 and TRBJ1-3; no firm D call. CDR1 is MDHEN and CDR2 is SYDVKM in the germline V gene. The CDR3 extends over 15 amino acids. V lost 6 bases and J 2 bases, leaving 14 bases between the germline ends. Written as DNA, the CDR3 is TGTGCCAGCAGCACTGGGCGGGGTACTGGAAACACCATATATTTT. Translated: CASSTGRGTGNTIYF.

This clone was observed once. The V and J genes are TRBV29-1 and TRBJ2-3; 8 bases map to TRBD2. Germline V gene data show CDR1 as SQVTM and CDR2 as ANQGSEA. The CDR3 runs 15 residues. The J segment lost 2 bases and the V segment lost 6 bases, leaving 10 bases of the junction unmatched. The CDR3 protein is CSVRGSGINTDTQYF. For the CDR3, the DNA is TGCAGCGTCCGGGGTAGCGGGATCAACACAGATACGCAGTATTTT.

J is TRBJ2-2 and V is TRBV15; 9 bases are shared with TRBD2. This CDR3 spans 15 amino acids. Unmatched junction bases numbered 4, after V lost 5 bases and J lost 3 bases. From germline, CDR1 is LNHNV and CDR2 YYDKDF (reference sequence). The DNA for the CDR3 is TGTGCCACCAGCGCTGGCGGGAGGGACACCGGGGAGCTGTTTTTT. Translated, it gives CATSAGGRDTGELFF.

The chain couples TRBV9 to TRBJ2-7; D not resolved. V lost 3 bases to trimming and J lost 3 bases, with 16 bases between them. Germline values: CDR1 SGDLS, CDR2 YYNGEE. The CDR3 totals 15 residues. CDR3 sequence reads: CASSARASSNYEQYF. The CDR3 DNA sequence: TGTGCCAGCAGCGCCCGGGCGAGCAGTAACTACGAGCAGTACTTC.

The chain employs TRBV9 and TRBJ1-1; D uncertain. Germline V CDR1 and CDR2: SGDLS, YYNGEE. The CDR3 spans 12 residues. Trimming took off 5 bases at V and 6 bases at J, with 11 bases between the two ends. The CDR3: CASRAVEAEAFF. CDR3 bases: TGTGCCAGCAGGGCGGTTGAAGCTGAAGCTTTCTTT. Full variable domain (rest looked up from reference TRBV9 and TRBJ1-1): DSGVTQTPKHLITATGQRVTLRCSPRSGDLSVYWYQQSLDQGLQFLIQYYNGEERAKGNILERFSAQQFPDLHSELNLSSLELGDSALYFCASRAVEAEAFFGQGTRLTVV.

The V call is TRBV7-8, the J call TRBJ2-1; D gene unclear. The CDR3 totals 13 residues. Trimming shortened V by 5 bases and J by 5 bases, and 10 bases separated the two germline ends. Germline V gene sequence: CDR1 SGHVS, CDR2 FQNEAQ. CDR3 DNA: TGTGCCAGCAGCCATCGTGGGGACAATGAGCAGTTCTTC. Protein sequence: CASSHRGDNEQFF.

This chain links TRBV27 with TRBJ2-3; D remains ambiguous. V lost 8 bases to trimming and J lost 4 bases, with 13 bases between them. Germline assignment: CDR1 MNHEY and CDR2 SMNVEV (reference sequence). This CDR3 region has 13 residues. The DNA for the CDR3 is TGTGCCAGCGGGCCCCCGGTCGCAGATACGCAGTATTTT. As protein: CASGPPVADTQYF.